The clone carrying this TCR beta chain was seen a few times. The antigen is undetermined. TCRdb re-analysed the 5' RACE reads in MiXCR, keeping a single row per CDR3 protein. The sample shows around 340,000 distinct CDR3 sequences, about 12% of them seen only once. All donors comprised healthy Caucasians. This sample was taken from a study of identical twins. General study results and limits: The study found that models underestimated out-of-frame TCR alpha sharing in monozygotic twins. The more abundant beta clonotypes in cord blood had fewer insertions, and memory repertoires did not show this.

The sample was also linked to a second study, of yellow fever vaccine responses in identical twins. That report notes: Twins' vaccine T cell response reportedly seemed partly convergent, partly personalized.

The receptor was isolated from a woman between 18 and 29 years old in good health. The sample was CD8+ T cells sorted from blood.

The DNA of the CDR3 is TGTGCCAGCCAGGGGCTCTCCTACGAGCAGTACGTC. This gives the protein CASQGLSYEQYV. The chain carries TRBV6-1 and TRBJ2-7; a weak D match, TRBD1 (6 bases). The CDR3 is made up of 12 amino acids. CDR1 and CDR2 (germline): MNHNS, SASEGT. Trimming removed 8 bases from V and 0 bases from J, with 8 bases in between.